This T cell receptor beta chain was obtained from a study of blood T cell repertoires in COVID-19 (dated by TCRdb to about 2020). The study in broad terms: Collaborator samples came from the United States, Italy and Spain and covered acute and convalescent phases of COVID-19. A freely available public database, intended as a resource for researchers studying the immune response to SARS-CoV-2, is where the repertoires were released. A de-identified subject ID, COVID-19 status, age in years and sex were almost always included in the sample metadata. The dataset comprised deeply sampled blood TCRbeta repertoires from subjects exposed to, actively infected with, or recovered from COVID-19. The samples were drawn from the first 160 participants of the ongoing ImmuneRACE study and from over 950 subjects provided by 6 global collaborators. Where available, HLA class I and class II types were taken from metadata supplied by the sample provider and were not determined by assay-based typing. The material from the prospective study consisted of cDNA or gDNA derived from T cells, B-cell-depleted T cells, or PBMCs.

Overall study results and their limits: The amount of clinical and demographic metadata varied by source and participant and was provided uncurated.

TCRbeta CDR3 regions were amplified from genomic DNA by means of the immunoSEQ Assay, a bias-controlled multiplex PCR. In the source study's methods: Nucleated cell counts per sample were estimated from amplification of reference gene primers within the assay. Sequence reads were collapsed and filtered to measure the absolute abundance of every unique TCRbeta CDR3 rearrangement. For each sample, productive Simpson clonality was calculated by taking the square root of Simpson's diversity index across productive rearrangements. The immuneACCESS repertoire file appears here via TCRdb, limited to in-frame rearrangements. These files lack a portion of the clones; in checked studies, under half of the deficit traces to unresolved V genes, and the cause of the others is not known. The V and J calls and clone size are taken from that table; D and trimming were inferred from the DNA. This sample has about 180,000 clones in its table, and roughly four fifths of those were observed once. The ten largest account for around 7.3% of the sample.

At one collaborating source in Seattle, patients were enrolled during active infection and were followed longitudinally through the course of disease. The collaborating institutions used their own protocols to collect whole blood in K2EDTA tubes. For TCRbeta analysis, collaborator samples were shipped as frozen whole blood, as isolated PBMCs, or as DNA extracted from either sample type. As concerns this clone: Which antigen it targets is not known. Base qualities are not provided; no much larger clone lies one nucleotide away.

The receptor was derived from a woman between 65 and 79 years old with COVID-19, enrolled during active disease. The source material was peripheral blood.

The DNA sequence follows: TGTGCCAGCAGCTACCAGGGGGGCGCCTACAATGAGCAGTTCTTC. Translation gives CASSYQGGAYNEQFF. The sequence is built from TRBV5-4 and TRBJ2-1; 7 matching bases give a weak D call of TRBD1. The CDR3 runs 15 amino acids, cysteine and phenylalanine included. Left in the record is the CDR3 DNA by itself, 45 bases read in frame from the first base. Sequences SGHNT (CDR1) and YYREEE (CDR2) are obtained from the germline V gene (reference sequence). V drops 3 bases and J drops 2 bases, leaving 12 bases in between.